This T cell receptor (beta chain) was sequenced for a study of blood T cell repertoires in COVID-19. The V end was cut by 5 bases, the J end by 5 bases, with 12 bases between. CDR3 size: 13 residues. Germline lookup yields CDR1 SGHTA and CDR2 FQGNSA. In the source study's methods: Amplification of reference gene primers was used by the study to estimate nucleated cell counts. Here immunoSEQ multiplex PCR was the method, and the copy in TCRdb shows in-frame clones only, minus some. The DNA was the basis for D and trimming; V, J and clone size are from that table. The sample has roughly 200,000 clones, about 80% seen once; the top ten hold about 4.5%.

The sample consisted of peripheral blood. This chain uses TRBV7-2 with TRBJ1-2; possible D gene TRBD1, 5 bases. The source of this sequence is a man between 45 and 60 years old with active or convalescent COVID-19. In DNA, the CDR3 is TGTGCCAGCAGCCCCTTGGGGCAATATGGCTACACCTTC. Residues: CASSPLGQYGYTF. The whole variable domain, filled in from reference TRBV7-2 and TRBJ1-2, reads GAGVSQSPSNKVTEKGKDVELRCDPISGHTALYWYRQSLGQGLEFLIYFQGNSAPDKSGLPSDRFSAERTGGSVSTLTIQRTQQEDSAVYLCASSPLGQYGYTFGSGTRLTVV.